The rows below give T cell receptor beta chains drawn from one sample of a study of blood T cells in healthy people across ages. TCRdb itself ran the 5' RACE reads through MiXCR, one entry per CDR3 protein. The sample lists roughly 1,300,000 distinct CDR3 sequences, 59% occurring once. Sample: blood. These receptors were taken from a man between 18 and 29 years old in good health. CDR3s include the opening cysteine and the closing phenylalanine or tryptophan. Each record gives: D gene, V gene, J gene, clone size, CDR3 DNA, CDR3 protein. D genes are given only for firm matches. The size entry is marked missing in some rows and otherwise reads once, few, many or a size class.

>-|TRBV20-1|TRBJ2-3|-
TGCAGTGCTACGACTCCGTGGGCAAGCGATACGCAGTATTTT
CSATTPWASDTQYF
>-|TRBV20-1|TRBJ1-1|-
TGCAGTGCTAGAGATGGTTGGGGGACACCGGCTTTCTTT
CSARDGWGTPAFF
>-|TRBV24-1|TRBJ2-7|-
TGTGCCACCAGTGATTTTGCTAGGGATGAGCAGTACTTC
CATSDFARDEQYF
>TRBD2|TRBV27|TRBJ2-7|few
TGTGCCAGTGCAATCGGGGGGTACGAGCAGTACTTC
CASAIGGYEQYF
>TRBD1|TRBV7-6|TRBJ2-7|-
TGTGCCAGCAGCTTAGCCCCCCGGGACAGACAGTCATACGAGCAGTACTTC
CASSLAPRDRQSYEQYF
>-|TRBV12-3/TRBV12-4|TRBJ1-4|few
TGTGCCAGCAGTATCCGGACCGATGAAAAACTGTTTTTT
CASSIRTDEKLFF
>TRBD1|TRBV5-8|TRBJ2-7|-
TGTGCCAGCAGGGCGGGACAGGCGATACACTACGAGCAGTACTTC
CASRAGQAIHYEQYF
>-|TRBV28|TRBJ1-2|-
TGTGCCAGCAGTTTAAGCGCAGCCTTCGTCCGAGGCTACACCTTC
CASSLSAAFVRGYTF
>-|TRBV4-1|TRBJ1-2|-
TGCGCCAGCAGCCAGGGTGGTAGTGTGAACTATGGCTACACCTTC
CASSQGGSVNYGYTF
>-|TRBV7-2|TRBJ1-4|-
TGTGCCAGCAGCTTTGACGACGGAGAAAATGAAAAACTGTTTTTT
CASSFDDGENEKLFF
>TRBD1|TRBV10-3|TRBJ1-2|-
TGTGCCATCACCGGACAGGGGGATGGCTACACCTTC
CAITGQGDGYTF
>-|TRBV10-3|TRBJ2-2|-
TGTGCCATCAGGAGGGGACGTCTGAACACCGGGGAGCTGTTTTTT
CAIRRGRLNTGELFF
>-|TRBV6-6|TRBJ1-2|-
TGTGCCAGCAGTTACGGGCCGCGAGCTAACTATGGCTACACCTTC
CASSYGPRANYGYTF
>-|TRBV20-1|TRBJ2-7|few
TGCAGTGCTAGAGATTACAGCGCCTACGAGCAGTACTTC
CSARDYSAYEQYF